These 27 T cell receptor beta chains were sequenced from one sample in a study of regulatory and conventional T cells in RAG deficiency. The sorted conventional CD4+ T cells were CD25-low and CD127-high, with genomic DNA sequenced. Method: immunoSEQ multiplex PCR; TCRdb's copy keeps in-frame clones and lacks some. The table lists tens of thousands of clones, around 95% of them singletons. A further study also used this sample, focusing on regulatory T cells. That investigation notes: The primer mix had 52 TRBV and 13 TRBJ primers.

The sequenced sample consisted of CD25- CD4+ T cells sorted from blood. The receptor set was obtained from a human donor in good health.

The chain links TRBV5-1 to TRBJ1-2; TRBD1 might be the D (5 bases). V lost 1 base and J lost 2, with 6 bases in between. Per the germline V gene, CDR1 is SGHRS and CDR2 is YFSETQ. The CDR3 loop spans 13 amino acids. The CDR3 DNA follows: TGCGCCAGCAGCTTGTCAGGGAACTATGGCTACACCTTC. This encodes CASSLSGNYGYTF.

The chain uses TRBV7-8 and TRBJ1-5; D is unclear. The CDR3 covers 12 residues. Germline values: CDR1 SGHVS, CDR2 FQNEAQ. Deletions cut 5 bases from V and 4 bases from J, with 6 bases between. This chain's CDR3 is CASSRENQPQHF. Here the CDR3 DNA reads TGTGCCAGCAGCCGGGAAAATCAGCCCCAGCATTTT. Based on the CDR3 plus reference TRBV7-8 and TRBJ1-5, the full variable domain is GAGVSQSPRYKVAKRGQDVALRCDPISGHVSLFWYQQALGQGPEFLTYFQNEAQLDKSGLPSDRFFAERPEGSVSTLKIQRTQQEDSAVYLCASSRENQPQHFGDGTRLSIL.

The gene calls are TRBV5-1 and TRBJ2-2; tentative D call: TRBD1 (6 bases). The CDR3 extends over 15 amino acids. Germline CDR1 and CDR2: SGHRS and YFSETQ. Deletions cut 0 bases from V and 5 bases from J, with 11 bases between. As DNA, the CDR3 is TGCGCCAGCAGCTTGGCACAGGGTAGGACCGGGGAGCTGTTTTTT. Translated: CASSLAQGRTGELFF.

This chain uses TRBV6-5 with TRBJ2-3; D uncertain. The ends were cut back, 0 bases at V and 3 bases at J, with 10 bases in the middle. The germline V gene has CDR1 MNHEY and CDR2 SVGAGI. The CDR3 totals 15 residues. DNA of the CDR3: TGTGCCAGCAGTTACTCCGGAGAGTGGACAGATACGCAGTATTTT. This codes for CASSYSGEWTDTQYF.

The genes are TRBV27 and TRBJ1-1; D is ambiguous. This CDR3 comprises 14 residues. Trimming removed 0 bases at V and 2 bases at J, with 7 bases between. Looked up from germline, CDR1 is MNHEY and CDR2 is SMNVEV (reference sequence). CDR3 DNA: TGTGCCAGCAGTTTATCCCGGGTAAACACTGAAGCTTTCTTT. It yields the protein CASSLSRVNTEAFF.

This sequence joins TRBV5-5 and TRBJ1-4; the D is unclear. CDR3 length: 18 amino acids. V shed 0 bases and J shed 3 bases, with 18 bases lying between them. Germline CDR1 and CDR2: SGHKS and YYEKEE (reference sequence). This CDR3 reads CASSLEHPGVAANEKLFF. The CDR3 DNA reads as TGTGCCAGCAGCTTGGAGCACCCCGGGGTGGCAGCTAATGAAAAACTGTTTTTT.

The gene calls are TRBV7-9 and TRBJ1-6; the D is unclear. V was trimmed by 3 bases and J by 0 bases, leaving 6 bases between them. Germline CDR1 SEHNR, CDR2 FQNEAQ (reference sequence). The CDR3 totals 15 residues. The CDR3 nucleotides are TGTGCCAGCAGCTTTAGATCCTCCTATAATTCACCCCTCCACTTT. As protein: CASSFRSSYNSPLHF.

The rearrangement links TRBV9 to TRBJ1-1; 7 bases match TRBD1. The germline gives CDR1 SGDLS, CDR2 YYNGEE. The length of the CDR3 is 14 residues. J gave up 3 bases and V 4 bases, and 6 bases lay outside the gene matches. CDR3 sequence: CASSTGTEYTEAFF. CDR3 DNA: TGTGCCAGCAGCACCGGGACAGAGTACACTGAAGCTTTCTTT.

The V and J genes are TRBV30 and TRBJ1-2; possibly TRBD1 for D (6 bases). The CDR3 extends over 13 amino acids. CDR1 and CDR2 (germline): GTSNPN, SVGIG (reference sequence). With 3 bases removed from V and 8 bases from J, the gap between germline ends came to 16 bases. Here the CDR3 DNA reads TGTGCCTGGAGCCCGGGGGGCAGGAGCGGCTACACCTTC. The encoded protein is CAWSPGGRSGYTF.

The gene calls are TRBV10-3 and TRBJ1-1; no reliable D call. Per the germline V gene, CDR1 is ENHRY and CDR2 is SYGVKD. V was pared by 11 bases and J by 1 base, with 17 bases between. The CDR3 sequence is 14 residues long. CDR3 DNA: TGTGCCGTCGGCCAGGCACGGAAGAACACTGAAGCTTTCTTT. This encodes CAVGQARKNTEAFF.

CDR3 nucleotide sequence: TGTGCCAGCAGCTTAGCCTGGACTAGCGGGATTAACACCGGGGAGCTGTTTTTT. Translated: CASSLAWTSGINTGELFF. J is TRBJ2-2 and V is TRBV7-9, with 12 bases matching TRBD2. The V and J ends lost 0 bases and 2 bases, in that order; junction bases with no gene match: 4. Germline loops: CDR1 SEHNR, CDR2 FQNEAQ (reference sequence). The CDR3 loop spans 18 amino acids.

This rearrangement joins TRBV5-1 to TRBJ1-4; 8 bases map to TRBD1. Germline V gene sequence: CDR1 SGHRS, CDR2 YFSETQ. The CDR3 covers 16 residues. The ends lost 2 bases at V and 1 base at J; junction bases unmatched: 4. The CDR3 reads CASSLSRGRTNEKLFF. In DNA, the CDR3 is TGCGCCAGCAGCTTAAGCAGGGGGCGAACTAATGAAAAACTGTTTTTT.

V gene TRBV6-5 combines with J gene TRBJ1-1, with 9 bases that match TRBD1. Germline trimming cut 6 bases from V and 6 bases from J; bases unmatched to any gene: 8. CDR1 is MNHEY and CDR2 is SVGAGI in the germline V gene. CDR3 length: 14 residues. CDR3 residues: CASSRTGGTSEAFF. The CDR3 coding sequence is TGTGCCAGCAGCCGAACAGGGGGCACGTCTGAAGCTTTCTTT.

J is TRBJ2-2 and V is TRBV30; 7 nucleotides align to TRBD1. Germline V gene data show CDR1 as GTSNPN and CDR2 as SVGIG (reference sequence). Unmatched junction bases numbered 3, after V lost 2 bases and J lost 3 bases. This CDR3 region has 14 residues. The DNA of the CDR3 is TGTGCCTGGAGTCCCCAGGGGGACACCGGGGAGCTGTTTTTT. Its translation: CAWSPQGDTGELFF.

V is TRBV5-4 and J is TRBJ1-6; 7 nucleotides agree with TRBD1. The CDR3 runs 13 residues. Germline V CDR1 and CDR2: SGHNT, YYREEE (reference sequence). With 4 bases clipped from V and 8 bases from J, the junction kept 3 bases outside the gene matches. The DNA of the CDR3 is TGTGCCAGCAGCCTGGACAGGTATTCACCCCTCCACTTT. Protein sequence: CASSLDRYSPLHF.

The rearrangement uses TRBV18 and TRBJ2-1, with 10 bases aligning to TRBD2. With V trimmed by 3 bases and J by 4 bases, 15 bases remained unmatched. Germline CDR1 KGHSH, CDR2 LQKENI. The CDR3 sequence is 19 residues long. The CDR3: CASSPGRLAGAPGYNEQFF. CDR3 DNA sequence: TGTGCCAGCTCACCTGGGAGGCTAGCGGGGGCCCCGGGGTACAATGAGCAGTTCTTC.

The V gene is TRBV5-1, the J gene TRBJ1-1, with a possible D match to TRBD1 (5 bases). This CDR3 spans 16 amino acids. Germline values: CDR1 SGHRS, CDR2 YFSETQ. Trimming removed 0 bases from V and 4 bases from J, with 16 bases in between. CDR3 sequence reads: CASSLVGRVLPTEAFF. Here the CDR3 DNA reads TGCGCCAGCAGCTTGGTGGGCAGGGTGCTTCCCACTGAAGCTTTCTTT.

The rearrangement uses TRBV5-4 and TRBJ1-6, with D possibly matching TRBD1 (6 bases). The CDR3 sequence is 14 residues long. The V and J ends lost 1 base and 9 bases respectively, with 11 bases between them. Germline assignment: CDR1 SGHNT and CDR2 YYREEE (reference sequence). CDR3 amino acids: CASSLNRASSPLHF. DNA for the CDR3: TGTGCCAGCAGCTTGAACAGGGCTTCTTCACCCCTCCACTTT.

This rearrangement joins TRBV27 to TRBJ1-2; D perhaps matches TRBD1 (5 bases). Germline-derived CDR1 and CDR2 are MNHEY and SMNVEV (reference sequence). The CDR3 extends over 16 amino acids. V lost 5 bases and J 6 bases, leaving 22 bases between the germline ends. CDR3 sequence (DNA): TGTGCCAGCAGTCCCTTCAGGACGGGGGTCTGGGATGGCTACACCTTC. This encodes CASSPFRTGVWDGYTF.

In this sample, this clone turned up once. The chain combines TRBV7-9 with TRBJ2-2; perhaps TRBD1 as D (7 bases). Germline CDR1 reads SEHNR; CDR2 reads FQNEAQ (reference sequence). The V gene lost 1 base and the J gene lost 4 bases, with 10 bases spanning the gap. This CDR3 is 15 amino acids long. The CDR3 region is CASSLDRGGTGELFF. The CDR3 DNA is TGTGCCAGCAGCTTAGACAGGGGAGGCACCGGGGAGCTGTTTTTT.

This clone was picked up a small number of times. This sequence joins TRBV6-4 and TRBJ1-1; 10 bases are shared with TRBD1. The CDR3 contains 18 residues. CDR1 MRHNA and CDR2 SNTAGT come from the germline V gene. The V and J ends lost 9 bases and 1 base, in that order; junction bases with no gene match: 17. CDR3 amino acids: CAREDRGLGIGKNTEAFF. The DNA for the CDR3 is TGTGCCAGAGAAGACAGGGGGCTAGGGATTGGTAAGAACACTGAAGCTTTCTTT.

The chain employs TRBV7-8 and TRBJ1-1; D is unresolved. V was pared by 1 base and J by 11 bases, with 11 bases between. Germline V gene lookup returns CDR1 SGHVS and CDR2 FQNEAQ. The CDR3 spans 12 residues. The CDR3 DNA is TGTGCCAGCAGCTTAGTACTTTCGGGGGCTTTCTTT. Protein sequence: CASSLVLSGAFF.

V gene TRBV30 combines with J gene TRBJ1-1; unclear D gene. Per germline, CDR1 GTSNPN and CDR2 SVGIG (reference sequence). V lost 0 bases to trimming and J lost 7 bases, with 6 bases between them. The CDR3 runs 11 residues. In DNA form, the CDR3 reads TGTGCCTGGAGTGTATCTTTTGAAGCTTTCTTT. Protein: CAWSVSFEAFF. Looking up the rest from reference TRBV30 and TRBJ1-1 gives the full variable domain: SQTIHQWPATLVQPVGSPLSLECTVEGTSNPNLYWYRQAAGRGLQLLFYSVGIGQISSEVPQNLSASRPQDRQFILSSKKLLLSDSGFYLCAWSVSFEAFFGQGTRLTVV.

V gene TRBV7-2 combines with J gene TRBJ2-1, with TRBD1 identical over 8 bases. This CDR3 contains 15 residues. V trimming: 6 bases; J trimming: 9 bases; junction bases outside the gene matches: 13. Germline CDR1 is SGHTA and CDR2 is FQGNSA. CDR3 loop: CASSPAGTGSGEQFF. The DNA for the CDR3 is TGTGCCAGCAGTCCGGCCGGGACAGGCTCAGGTGAGCAGTTCTTC. The entire variable domain, with the rest obtained from reference TRBV7-2 and TRBJ2-1, is as follows: GAGVSQSPSNKVTEKGKDVELRCDPISGHTALYWYRQSLGQGLEFLIYFQGNSAPDKSGLPSDRFSAERTGGSVSTLTIQRTQQEDSAVYLCASSPAGTGSGEQFFGPGTRLTVL.

The V and J genes are TRBV30 and TRBJ1-2; perhaps TRBD1 as D (5 bases). The germline gives CDR1 GTSNPN, CDR2 SVGIG (reference sequence). The CDR3 length is 11 residues. Trimming stripped 5 bases from V and 7 bases from J, with 11 bases between. CDR3 nucleotides: TGTGCCTGGGCCAGGGTGGGTGGCTACACCTTC. Translating gives CAWARVGGYTF.

This sequence joins TRBV28 and TRBJ2-7; 9 bases are a match to TRBD1. The germline V gene has CDR1 MDHEN and CDR2 SYDVKM. With 4 bases clipped from V and 7 bases from J, the junction kept 11 bases outside the gene matches. The CDR3 length is 15 residues. This CDR3 reads CASSSRDRDLGEQYF. DNA for the CDR3: TGTGCCAGCAGTTCCCGGGACAGGGACCTCGGGGAGCAGTACTTC.

The chain couples TRBV5-6 to TRBJ1-6; D unresolved. V lost 0 bases and J lost 8, with 6 bases in between. There are 13 residues in the CDR3. CDR1 is SGHDT and CDR2 is YYEEEE in the germline V gene. CDR3 loop: CASSLEAYSPLHF. The CDR3 DNA follows: TGTGCCAGCAGCTTGGAAGCCTATTCACCCCTCCACTTT. Complete variable domain (other parts from reference TRBV5-6 and TRBJ1-6): DAGVTQSPTHLIKTRGQQVTLRCSPKSGHDTVSWYQQALGQGPQFIFQYYEEEERQRGNFPDRFSGHQFPNYSSELNVNALLLGDSALYLCASSLEAYSPLHFGNGTRLTVT.